This entry lists 12 T cell receptor beta chains sequenced from one sample in a study of blood T cells in healthy people across ages (dated by TCRdb to between 2015 and 2016). Library generation was performed with 5' RACE. These reads were obtained on an Illumina HiSeq 2500. A second PCR of roughly 6 to 12 cycles was run with a J-beta primer mix and a sample-barcoded 5' primer. TCRdb handled the public reads itself, with Q25 trimming in fastp and clone calling in MiXCR, and kept productive beta chains. Identical CDR3 proteins give one entry, which carries the most common genes and DNA. The sample table records some 1.7 million distinct CDR3 sequences; roughly 27% of these occur just once. Of the sample, about 7.7% is held by the ten largest clones. The sequenced material came from blood. These receptors all stem from a woman aged 25 to 39 in good health.

This clonotype was seen more than once but under ten times. The chain recombines TRBV6-6 with TRBJ2-7; TRBD1 matches 7 bases. This CDR3 region has 16 residues. Germline V gives CDR1 MNHNY, CDR2 SVGAGI (reference sequence). V dropped 0 bases and J dropped 2; count of bases not matched to a gene: 7. The CDR3 loop reads CASSYSRRGPTYEQYF. The CDR3 bases are TGTGCCAGCAGTTACTCGCGTAGGGGGCCTACCTACGAGCAGTACTTC.

There are a few counts of this clonotype. This chain uses TRBV11-2 with TRBJ2-2; tentatively, D is TRBD1 or TRBD2 (7 bases each). Germline-derived CDR1 and CDR2 are SGHAT and FQNNGV. This CDR3 has 17 residues. Between the trimmed V and J ends, which lost 0 bases and 0 bases, there was a span of 11 bases. The CDR3 coding sequence is TGTGCCAGCAGCTTAGATTCAGGGGGGGCGAACACCGGGGAGCTGTTTTTT. This codes for CASSLDSGGANTGELFF.

This CDR3 is CASSSDRESNYGYTF. The CDR3 coding sequence is TGTGCCAGCAGCTCCGACAGGGAGTCTAACTATGGCTACACCTTC. This sequence joins TRBV7-9 and TRBJ1-2, with 7 bases identical to TRBD1. CDR1 and CDR2 from the germline V gene are SEHNR and FQNEAQ (reference sequence). CDR3 length: 15 residues. V lost 4 bases to trimming and J lost 0 bases; unmatched junction nucleotides: 5.

There are a few counts of this clonotype. The J gene is TRBJ2-1, the V gene TRBV27; TRBD2 aligns across 8 bases. Losses at the gene ends were 6 bases for V and 2 bases for J; bases not matched to a gene: 6. This CDR3 has 15 residues. CDR1 MNHEY and CDR2 SMNVEV come from the germline V gene (reference sequence). The CDR3 DNA follows: TGTGCCAGCAGAATAGGTAGCGGGACCTACAATGAGCAGTTCTTC. Encoded protein: CASRIGSGTYNEQFF.

This clonotype was recorded a few times. The CDR3 DNA reads as TGTGCCTGGAGTCAAGGATCCTTGGGGACCCCAGATACGCAGTATTTT. The encoded protein is CAWSQGSLGTPDTQYF. The chain carries TRBV30 and TRBJ2-3; D possibly uses TRBD1 or TRBD2 (5 bases each). CDR3 length: 16 residues. Germline assignment: CDR1 GTSNPN and CDR2 SVGIG (reference sequence). V shed 2 bases and J shed 4 bases, with 19 bases lying between them.

The chain joins TRBV19 to TRBJ2-1; 11 nucleotides align to TRBD1. Germline V gene sequence: CDR1 LNHDA, CDR2 SQIVND (reference sequence). This CDR3 region has 15 residues. Trimming at V came to 9 bases and at J to 13 bases, leaving 17 bases not matched to a gene. Here the CDR3 reads CASRDRGVMEETQFF. CDR3 bases: TGTGCCAGCCGGGACAGGGGGGTTATGGAAGAGACCCAGTTCTTC.

This clonotype appeared a few times. V gene TRBV7-6 combines with J gene TRBJ2-3, with 13 bases fitting TRBD2. The germline CDR1 and CDR2 sequences are SGHVS and FNYEAQ. CDR3 length equals 20 residues. J lost 8 bases, V lost 1 base, and 18 bases had no gene match. The DNA of the CDR3 is TGTGCCAGCAGCTTAGTCGTCAGGGGGCTTACTAGCGGGGGGGCCTTTACGCAGTATTTT. Translation gives CASSLVVRGLTSGGAFTQYF.

Note on this clonotype: The junction shows a germline mismatch at one end, possibly a read error. V is TRBV5-5 and J is TRBJ2-3, with no clear D. Per germline, CDR1 SGHKS and CDR2 YYEKEE (reference sequence). This CDR3 has 17 amino acids. The CDR3 loop reads CTSSSGVRTSSTDTQYF. CDR3 bases: TGTACCAGCAGCTCTGGTGTCAGGACCTCTAGCACAGATACGCAGTATTTT.

To note about this clonotype: Relative to the germline gene, one junction end is altered; a read error may explain this. The genes are TRBV9 and TRBJ1-3, with TRBD1 as a possible D gene (6 bases). The germline V gene has CDR1 SGDLS and CDR2 YYNGEE. The CDR3 is 15 amino acids. The CDR3 is CASSVAPGQGNTVYF. The CDR3, as DNA: TGTGCCAGCAGCGTAGCACCGGGACAAGGGAACACCGTATATTTT.

This clonotype was seen more than once but under ten times. CDR3 residues: CSASYGTGELFF. The CDR3 DNA reads TGCAGTGCTAGTTACGGGACCGGGGAGCTGTTTTTT. The chain couples TRBV20-1 to TRBJ2-2; D is ambiguous. Germline V lookup: CDR1 DFQATT, CDR2 SNEGSKA (reference sequence). The ends were cut back, 3 bases at V and 5 bases at J, with 7 bases in the middle. This CDR3 is built from 12 residues.

The table lists this clonotype with many counts. The chain uses TRBV28 and TRBJ2-1; D gene unclear. V lost 7 bases and J lost 8, with 9 bases in between. The CDR3 spans 11 residues. Germline CDR1 and CDR2: MDHEN and SYDVKM. The CDR3 nucleotides read TGTGCCAGCACCCTCGGGTATGAGCAGTTCTTC. Translation gives CASTLGYEQFF.

This clonotype was seen a few times. V usage is TRBV28 and J usage is TRBJ1-1; D might be TRBD1 (5 bases). Germline V gives CDR1 MDHEN, CDR2 SYDVKM. Trimming took off 6 bases at V and 4 bases at J, with 18 bases between the two ends. The CDR3 contains 15 residues. CDR3 DNA sequence: TGTGCCAGCAGACCCCACCTCACAGGAGCCACTGAAGCTTTCTTT. Translating it yields CASRPHLTGATEAFF.